The present T cell receptor (beta chain) was sequenced within a study of cytomegalovirus exposure and HLA in healthy donors. This CDR3 has 15 residues. Assay: immunoSEQ multiplex PCR; the TCRdb copy retains only in-frame clones and omits some. The profile covers some 200,000 clones, with 75% to 95% appearing a single time and more than 1% taken by the ten largest. This receptor was identified in a woman aged 18-30 years in good health and CMV-seronegative. The rearrangement links TRBV21-1 to TRBJ1-4; the D call TRBD1 from the table was never checked on the DNA. TRBV21-1 is tagged as a pseudogene. The sequenced sample consisted of PBMCs. The CDR3 coding sequence is TGTGCCAGCAGCAAAGGGACAGGGAAGGGCGAAAAACTGTTTTTT. Residues: CASSKGTGKGEKLFF.